Below, one T cell receptor beta chain is given with its context. What it binds is unknown. Only in-frame clones appear in the TCRdb table, and some are missing; sequencing was by immunoSEQ multiplex PCR. The sample has about 61,000 clones; 80% are singletons. Time point here: week 11, during vaccination. Every vaccine dose comprised 300 ug of mutant IDH1 20-mer peptide plus topical imiquimod. These data belong to a study of a mutant IDH1 vaccine in newly diagnosed glioma. This clonotype originated in a man in his fifties or sixties with glioma. The material sequenced was PBMCs, taken from a glioma patient whose treatment included an IDH1 peptide vaccine.

The CDR3 region has the DNA TGTGCCAGCAGTGAAGAGCAGGATGGAAAACTGTTTTTT. Its protein is CASSEEQDGKLFF. The rearrangement joins TRBV6-1 to TRBJ1-4; D call uncertain. Germline CDR1 MNHNS, CDR2 SASEGT. The V end was cut by 1 base, the J end by 10 bases, with 10 bases between. This CDR3 comprises 13 residues.